This T cell receptor (beta chain) was documented in a study of blood T cell repertoires in COVID-19. As for the study in general: COVID-19 samples from acute and convalescent phases originated in the United States, Italy and Spain. Nucleic acid was either cDNA or gDNA, and it came from T cells, B-cell-depleted T cells, or PBMCs.

The CDR3 loop spans 12 amino acids. Germline V CDR1 and CDR2: DFQATT, SNEGSKA (reference sequence). V lost 3 bases and J lost 12, with 15 bases in between. This clone was counted between two and nine times. Authors' processing steps: From reference gene primer amplification, estimates of nucleated cell counts were derived. Assay used: immunoSEQ multiplex PCR; TCRdb lists only in-frame clones, some missing. V, J and clone size were drawn from that table, and D and trimming were deduced from the DNA. In the table there are about 59,000 clones, roughly 80% of which are singletons. The sample consisted of peripheral blood. This chain uses TRBV20-1 with TRBJ2-1; the D gene is possibly TRBD2 (6 bases). The sequence derives from an elderly man with acute or convalescent COVID-19. Here the CDR3 DNA reads TGCAGTGCTAGTATTAAGGGAGGCGGGCAGTTCTTC. Encoded protein: CSASIKGGGQFF.